The clone carrying this T cell receptor (beta chain) appeared a few times. Original methodology: Amplifying reference gene primers gave estimates of nucleated cell counts. The method was immunoSEQ multiplex PCR; TCRdb's version includes in-frame clones alone and lacks a portion of them. V and J calls and clone size are those listed in that table; D and trimming were worked out from the DNA. Of over 110,000 clones in the sample, 84% were seen once. The CDR3 extends over 14 amino acids. V lost 6 bases and J 4 bases, leaving 15 bases between the germline ends. CDR1 and CDR2 (germline): LNHDA, SQIVND (reference sequence). The sample belongs to a study of blood T cell repertoires in COVID-19. Study context: Two consecutive negative NP/OP PCR tests, clearance, or resolved symptoms defined Cohort 3 recovery.

Clinical histories supplied by participants themselves formed the basis of cohort assignment. Sequencing was carried out using PBMCs or T cells enriched from blood (not recorded which). This chain uses TRBV19 with TRBJ1-1; maybe TRBD1 (6 bases). This receptor was taken from a middle-aged man in a cohort exposed to, infected with or recovered from COVID-19 (not recorded which). CDR3 DNA: TGTGCCAGTAGGCTACAGGGAGGGGTCACTGAAGCTTTCTTT. This sequence encodes CASRLQGGVTEAFF. The full variable domain, rest sourced from reference TRBV19 and TRBJ1-1, is DGGITQSPKYLFRKEGQNVTLSCEQNLNHDAMYWYRQDPGQGLRLIYYSQIVNDFQKGDIAEGYSVSREKKESFPLTVTSAQKNPTAFYLCASRLQGGVTEAFFGQGTRLTVV.